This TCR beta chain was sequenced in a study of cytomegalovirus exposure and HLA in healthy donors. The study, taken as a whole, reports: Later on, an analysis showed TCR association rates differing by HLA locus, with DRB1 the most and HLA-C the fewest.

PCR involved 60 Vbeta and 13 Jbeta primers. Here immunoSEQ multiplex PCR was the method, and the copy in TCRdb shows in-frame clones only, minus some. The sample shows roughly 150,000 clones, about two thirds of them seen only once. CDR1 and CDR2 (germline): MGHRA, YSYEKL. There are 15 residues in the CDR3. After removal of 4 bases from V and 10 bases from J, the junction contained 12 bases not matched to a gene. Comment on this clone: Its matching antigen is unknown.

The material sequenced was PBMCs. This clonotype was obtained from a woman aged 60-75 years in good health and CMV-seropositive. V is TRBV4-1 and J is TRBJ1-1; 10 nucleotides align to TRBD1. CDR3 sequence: CASSPEDRGRRGAFF. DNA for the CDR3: TGCGCCAGCAGCCCCGAGGACAGGGGGAGGCGAGGAGCTTTCTTT.